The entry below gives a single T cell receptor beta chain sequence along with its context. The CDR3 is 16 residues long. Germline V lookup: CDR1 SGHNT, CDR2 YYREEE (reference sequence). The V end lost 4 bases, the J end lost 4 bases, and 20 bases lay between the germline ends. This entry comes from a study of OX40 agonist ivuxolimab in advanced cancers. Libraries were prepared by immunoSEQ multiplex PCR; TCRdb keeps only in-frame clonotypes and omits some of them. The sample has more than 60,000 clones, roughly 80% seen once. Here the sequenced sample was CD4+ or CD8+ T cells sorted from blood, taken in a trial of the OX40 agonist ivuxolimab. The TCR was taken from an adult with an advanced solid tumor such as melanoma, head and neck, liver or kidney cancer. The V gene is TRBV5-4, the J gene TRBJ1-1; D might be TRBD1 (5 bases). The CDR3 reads CASSRPGTLAGTEAFF. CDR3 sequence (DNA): TGTGCCAGCAGCCGTCCCGGGACGTTGGCGGGCACTGAAGCTTTCTTT.